This T cell receptor beta chain derives from a study of blood T cell repertoires in COVID-19 (dated by TCRdb to about 2020). At the level of the whole study: Samples from collaborators originated in the United States, Italy and Spain and spanned both the acute and convalescent phases of COVID-19. The prospective study material was composed of cDNA or gDNA derived from T cells, B-cell-depleted T cells, or PBMCs. Subjects who had been exposed to COVID-19, were actively infected with it, or had recovered from it provided the deeply sampled blood TCRbeta repertoires that made up the dataset. The repertoires were made available in a free public database intended to serve as a resource for research on the immune response to SARS-CoV-2. Samples came from the ongoing ImmuneRACE study (first 160 participants) plus 1,254 subjects from 6 global collaborators. Sample metadata almost always included a de-identified subject ID, COVID-19 status, age in years and sex. Where HLA class I and class II types were available, the types were taken from metadata supplied by the sample provider, not from assay-based typing.

In the prospective study, participants were roughly 18 to 95 years old, resided in about two dozen geographic areas of the United States, and were enrolled through a virtual design. In the prospective study, participants were assigned to cohorts based on the clinical history participants reported in a screening survey and a study questionnaire. Each participant in the prospective study had whole blood, serum and a nasopharyngeal or oropharyngeal swab collected by mobile phlebotomists. Over an approximately 2-month period, participants in the prospective study had the option of providing additional blood draws and questionnaires. Before DNA extraction, prospective study blood samples were shipped either frozen or at room temperature. About this clone itself: What antigen it recognizes has not been identified. Per-nucleotide qualities are absent, and no much larger clonotype sits a single base away.

The immunoSEQ Assay, a bias-controlled multiplex PCR, was used to amplify TCRbeta CDR3 regions from genomic DNA. As for the authors' bioinformatics: Nucleated cell counts per sample were estimated from amplification of reference gene primers within the assay. Sequence reads were collapsed and filtered to measure the absolute abundance of every unique TCRbeta CDR3 rearrangement. For each sample, productive Simpson clonality was calculated by taking the square root of Simpson's diversity index across productive rearrangements. TCRdb limited this immuneACCESS table to in-frame rearrangements with V and J called. A share of clones is missing; checked studies link under half to unresolved V genes, and the rest is unexplained. Clone size and the V and J calls come from that table; the DNA yielded D and trimming. This sample has about 190,000 clones in its table, and around 88% of those were observed once. 5.6% of the sample rests with the top ten.

The paper's findings and limits, for the study overall: How much clinical and demographic metadata was included differed by source and by participant, and the metadata was provided uncurated.

Sequenced: PBMCs or T cells enriched from blood (not recorded which). The clonotype originates from a middle-aged man with acute COVID-19.

At the DNA level, the sequence is TGCAGCGTCGGAGGTGGCCGCAATCAGCCCCAGCATTTT. This codes for CSVGGGRNQPQHF. Rearrangement joined TRBV29-1 to TRBJ1-5, with the identity of the D gene unclear. The germline V gene encodes CDR1 SQVTM and CDR2 ANQGSEA. From cysteine to phenylalanine, the CDR3 is 13 amino acids long. Kept here is only the CDR3 DNA, which spans 39 bases and is read in frame from base 1. V was cut back by 6 bases and J by 2 bases, leaving a gap of 11 bases between them.